The sequence of this T cell receptor beta chain was determined in a study of radiation and T cells in renal cell carcinoma. Findings and limits, study-wide: In blood, top tumor clones expanded by 2 weeks, shrinking by 4.

The data were produced by immunoSEQ multiplex PCR, yet TCRdb's version contains in-frame clones alone and is incomplete. The table lists roughly 90,000 clones, 85% of them singletons. The time point: blood 4 weeks post-SBRT, at nephrectomy. The treatment denotes: 15 Gy SBRT to primary tumor, nephrectomy 4 weeks later. Nephrectomy followed 15 Gy stereotactic body radiation by 4 weeks. The tumor was a clear cell renal cell carcinoma. Germline values: CDR1 SNHLY, CDR2 FYNNEI. V lost 6 bases and J lost 5; bases outside the gene matches: 8. This CDR3 is 16 amino acids long. With respect to this clone: What it binds is unknown.

The specimen comprised blood, sampled from a patient whose treatment included radiotherapy and nephrectomy. The clonotype comes from a man over 45 with renal cell carcinoma. The rearrangement links TRBV2 to TRBJ2-2; 11 bases fit TRBD1. DNA of the CDR3: TGTGCCAGCAGACCCGGGACAGGGGGGGATACCGGGGAGCTGTTTTTT. Translated: CASRPGTGGDTGELFF.